This T cell receptor (beta chain) derives from a study of T cell responses to AZD1222 COVID-19 vaccine. The study's findings and limits: The donor cohort was predominantly white British with a female majority, and clonal diversity may have been underestimated. Regions 160-218 and 743-854 held dominance among vaccine-associated CD4 TCRs, which spanned spike. Reportedly, nearly half of unique spike TCRs recognized epitopes outside B.1.351/B.1.1.7 mutations.

TCRdb keeps only in-frame clones here, not all; method: immunoSEQ multiplex PCR. The table records approximately 79,000 clones, 70% to 90% of them present only once. For this clone: Its antigen remains unidentified.

This clonotype was obtained from an adult in good health. Sequencing was performed on peripheral blood, taken on day 0 of AZD1222 vaccination.

The CDR3, as DNA: TGTGCCAGCAAGTTAGCCACAGGCACCTATTCACCCCTCCACTTT. Translation: CASKLATGTYSPLHF. This sequence joins TRBV2 and TRBJ1-6, with a possible D match to TRBD1 (5 bases). Germline V gene data show CDR1 as SNHLY and CDR2 as FYNNEI. With 7 bases removed from V and 8 bases from J, the gap between germline ends came to 18 bases. The CDR3 spans 15 residues.